Below are 20 T cell receptor beta chains sequenced from a single sample in a study of blood T cells in healthy people across ages. A second PCR, run for roughly 7 to 12 cycles, used a sample-barcoded 5' primer plus a J-beta primer mix. TCRdb fed the 5' RACE reads into MiXCR, producing one record per CDR3 protein. The repertoire holds some 1.4 million distinct CDR3 sequences, with 42% as singletons. The sample was blood. The receptors were gathered from a young woman in good health.

This sequence joins TRBV4-2 and TRBJ1-1, with D possibly matching TRBD1 (6 bases). Per germline, CDR1 LGHNA and CDR2 YNFKEQ. V lost 0 bases to trimming and J lost 7 bases, with 12 bases between them. The CDR3 totals 14 residues. The CDR3 DNA sequence: TGTGCCAGCAGCCAAGAAGGGGGGCCTGATGAAGCTTTCTTT. It encodes CASSQEGGPDEAFF.

This sequence joins TRBV12-3 or TRBV12-4 and TRBJ2-2, with TRBD2 matching over 7 bases. CDR3 length equals 13 residues. Trimming took 5 bases from V and 15 from J; bases not matched to a gene: 12. CDR3 coding DNA: TGTGCCAGCAGTGTCCCCCTCGGGGAGGGCTTGTTTTTT. This translates into CASSVPLGEGLFF.

The chain combines TRBV18 with TRBJ1-2, with D perhaps TRBD1 (5 bases). The CDR3 is 16 residues long. The germline V and J ends were trimmed by 2 bases and 7 bases, with 20 bases remaining between them. Germline values: CDR1 KGHSH, CDR2 LQKENI. CDR3 DNA sequence: TGTGCCAGCTCACCAAATTTCGGCCAGGGCAGTGGTGGCTACACCTTC. The encoded protein is CASSPNFGQGSGGYTF.

The chain uses TRBV12-3 or TRBV12-4 and TRBJ1-1; maybe TRBD1 (5 bases). V lost 5 bases, J lost 3 bases, and 13 bases lay in between. The CDR3 has 14 amino acids. CDR3 sequence reads: CASSMLRVDTEAFF. The DNA for the CDR3 is TGTGCCAGCAGTATGCTCAGGGTGGACACTGAAGCTTTCTTT.

This chain uses TRBV27 with TRBJ2-4; tentative D call: TRBD1 (6 bases). The J call may be wrong; the DNA end is better matched by TRBJ2-7. This CDR3 spans 13 amino acids. Looked up from germline, CDR1 is MNHEY and CDR2 is SMNVEV (reference sequence). CDR3 bases: TGTGCCAGCAGTGTTTCTGGGGGCCACGAGCAGTACTTC. The encoded protein is CASSVSGGHEQYF.

This clonotype was seen more than once but under ten times. V and J are TRBV15 and TRBJ1-2, with D maybe TRBD1 (6 bases). The germline gives CDR1 LNHNV, CDR2 YYDKDF (reference sequence). Deletions cut 0 bases from V and 6 bases from J, with 14 bases between. CDR3 length: 15 amino acids. The DNA of the CDR3 is TGTGCCACCAGCAGAGATCGGGGCAGGGGCAATGGCTACACCTTC. Translation: CATSRDRGRGNGYTF.

The rearrangement joins TRBV2 to TRBJ1-2; D is unresolved. This CDR3 is 14 amino acids long. Trimming pared 7 bases from V and 3 bases from J, leaving 15 bases between. The germline CDR1 and CDR2 sequences are SNHLY and FYNNEI. Here the CDR3 DNA reads TGTGCCAGCATTCTTACTATGAGGGACTATGGCTACACCTTC. This codes for CASILTMRDYGYTF.

The chain uses TRBV7-9 and TRBJ1-4, with D uncertain. Trimming pared 8 bases from V and 1 base from J, leaving 8 bases between. Germline CDR1 SEHNR, CDR2 FQNEAQ (reference sequence). The CDR3 is 13 amino acids. This CDR3 is CASGRGTNEKLFF. CDR3 DNA: TGTGCCAGCGGGCGGGGAACTAATGAAAAACTGTTTTTT.

J is TRBJ2-7 and V is TRBV21-1. TRBV21-1 is flagged as a pseudogene. The CDR3 is 14 amino acids. The CDR3 protein is CASSTRSLIYEQYF. The CDR3 DNA sequence: TGTGCCAGCAGCACCAGGTCCTTAATCTACGAGCAGTACTTC.

V usage is TRBV7-9 and J usage is TRBJ2-5, with 9 nucleotides matching TRBD1. Germline V gene data show CDR1 as SEHNR and CDR2 as FQNEAQ (reference sequence). The CDR3 consists of 18 residues. Germline trimming cut 3 bases from V and 0 bases from J; bases unmatched to any gene: 11. The CDR3 nucleotides read TGTGCCAGCAGCTTTCCCGGGACAGGGACCTCTGACCAAGAGACCCAGTACTTC. Translating gives CASSFPGTGTSDQETQYF.

Only a few counts were recorded for this clonotype. The chain links TRBV3-1 to TRBJ2-3; D might be TRBD1 (6 bases). CDR1 is LGHDT and CDR2 is YNNKEL in the germline V gene (reference sequence). This CDR3 region has 15 residues. The ends were cut back, 4 bases at V and 1 base at J, with 12 bases in the middle. This CDR3 reads CASSPKGGRTDTQYF. In nucleotides, the CDR3 is TGTGCCAGCAGCCCCAAAGGGGGTCGCACAGATACGCAGTATTTT.

The gene calls are TRBV6-5 and TRBJ1-2; D gene unclear. The V end was cut by 8 bases, the J end by 8 bases, with 15 bases between. The CDR3 extends over 12 amino acids. Germline CDR1 and CDR2: MNHEY and SVGAGI. The CDR3 here is CASSPRLGGYTF. The CDR3 coding sequence is TGTGCCAGCTCCCCCAGGCTGGGAGGCTACACCTTC.

This clonotype appeared a few times. The chain recombines TRBV6-1 with TRBJ1-5; D remains ambiguous. From germline, CDR1 is MNHNS and CDR2 SASEGT. Between the trimmed V and J ends, which lost 3 bases and 0 bases, there was a span of 9 bases. CDR3 length equals 15 residues. CDR3 protein: CASSDWGYSNQPQHF. CDR3 nucleotides: TGTGCCAGCAGTGACTGGGGTTATAGCAATCAGCCCCAGCATTTT.

J is TRBJ2-7 and V is TRBV5-1, with D perhaps given as TRBD1 or TRBD2 (5 bases each). The CDR3 has 13 amino acids. The V and J ends lost 0 bases and 7 bases respectively, with 11 bases between them. Germline V CDR1 and CDR2: SGHRS, YFSETQ. The DNA for the CDR3 is TGCGCCAGCAGCTTGGATCCGGGGCGGGAGCAGTACTTC. This codes for CASSLDPGREQYF.

This chain connects TRBV7-2 to TRBJ2-3; TRBD1 or TRBD2 may be the D gene (6 bases each). V was clipped by 8 bases and J by 1 base, with 16 bases between them. This CDR3 region has 15 residues. Germline V gene sequence: CDR1 SGHTA, CDR2 FQGNSA. The CDR3 region has the DNA TGTGCCAGCGGTGGTGGGGGGCTAGGCACAGATACGCAGTATTTT. Protein sequence: CASGGGGLGTDTQYF.

This clonotype has only a few counts. The chain carries TRBV10-3 and TRBJ2-7; TRBD1 agrees at 7 bases. V gave up 10 bases and J gave up 3 bases; unmatched junction bases: 12. This CDR3 is 14 amino acids long. Germline CDR1 ENHRY, CDR2 SYGVKD. The CDR3 coding sequence is TGTGCCACCCTAAATCTGACAGGGAGCTACGAGCAGTACTTC. Protein: CATLNLTGSYEQYF.

The chain is built from TRBV11-2 and TRBJ2-6; no clear D gene. V was shortened by 1 base and J by 1 base, with 11 bases between the two germline ends. The CDR3 runs 17 residues. Germline loops: CDR1 SGHAT, CDR2 FQNNGV. Here the CDR3 reads CASSLAHRVSGANVLTF. DNA for the CDR3: TGTGCCAGCAGCTTAGCGCACAGAGTTTCTGGGGCCAACGTCCTGACTTTC.

This clonotype has only a few counts. This chain uses TRBV28 with TRBJ2-7; D is perhaps TRBD2 (5 bases). The ends were cut back, 10 bases at V and 2 bases at J, with 12 bases in the middle. The CDR3 spans 12 residues. Looked up from germline, CDR1 is MDHEN and CDR2 is SYDVKM. Written as DNA, the CDR3 is TGTGCCACGTCACTAGGAGCCTACGAGCAGTACTTC. Encoded protein: CATSLGAYEQYF. Complete variable domain (other parts from reference TRBV28 and TRBJ2-7): DVKVTQSSRYLVKRTGEKVFLECVQDMDHENMFWYRQDPGLGLRLIYFSYDVKMKEKGDIPEGYSVSREKKERFSLILESASTNQTSMYLCATSLGAYEQYFGPGTRLTVT.

The V and J genes are TRBV20-1 and TRBJ1-4; no clear D gene. Germline V gene data show CDR1 as DFQATT and CDR2 as SNEGSKA (reference sequence). Trimming cost V 3 bases and J 11 bases, with 22 bases left between them. This CDR3 spans 15 amino acids. The chain's CDR3 is CSARLRDDGPEKLFF. Here the CDR3 DNA reads TGCAGTGCTAGGCTCCGGGATGACGGTCCGGAGAAACTGTTTTTT.

The sample holds a few counts of this clonotype. This chain connects TRBV10-3 to TRBJ2-3, with D possibly being TRBD2 (5 bases). V dropped 3 bases and J dropped 0 bases, with 10 bases sitting between them. In germline, CDR1 is ENHRY, CDR2 SYGVKD. The CDR3 contains 15 residues. The CDR3 region has the DNA TGTGCCATCAGTGATACGGGATTTAGCACAGATACGCAGTATTTT. Residues: CAISDTGFSTDTQYF.